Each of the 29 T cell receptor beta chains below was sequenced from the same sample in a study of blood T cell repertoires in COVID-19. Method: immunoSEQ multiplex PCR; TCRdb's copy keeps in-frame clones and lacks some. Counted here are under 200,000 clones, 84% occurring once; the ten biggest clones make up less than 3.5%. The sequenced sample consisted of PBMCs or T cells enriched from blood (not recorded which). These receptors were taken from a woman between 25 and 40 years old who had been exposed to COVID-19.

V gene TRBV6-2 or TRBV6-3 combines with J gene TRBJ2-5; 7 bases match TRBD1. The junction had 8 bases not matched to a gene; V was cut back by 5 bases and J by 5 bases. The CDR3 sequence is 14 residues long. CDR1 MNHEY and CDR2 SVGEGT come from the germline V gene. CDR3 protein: CASSAIQGGETQYF. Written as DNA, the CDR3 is TGTGCCAGCAGTGCAATCCAAGGGGGCGAGACCCAGTACTTC.

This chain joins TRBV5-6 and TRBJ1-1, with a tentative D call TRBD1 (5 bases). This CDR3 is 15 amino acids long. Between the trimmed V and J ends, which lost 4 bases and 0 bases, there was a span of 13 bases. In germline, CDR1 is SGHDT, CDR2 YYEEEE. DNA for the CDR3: TGTGCCAGCAGCCGGCCGGGGGTTTTGAACACTGAAGCTTTCTTT. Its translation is CASSRPGVLNTEAFF.

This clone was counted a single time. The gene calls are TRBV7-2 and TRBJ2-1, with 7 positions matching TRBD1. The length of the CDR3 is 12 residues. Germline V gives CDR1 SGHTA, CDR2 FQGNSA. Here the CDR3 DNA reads TGTTCGACAGGGAAAATTTCCAATGAGCAGTTCTTC. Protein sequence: CSTGKISNEQFF. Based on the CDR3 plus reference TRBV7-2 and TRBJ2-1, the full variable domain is GAGVSQSPSNKVTEKGKDVELRCDPISGHTALYWYRQSLGQGLEFLIYFQGNSAPDKSGLPSDRFSAERTGGSVSTLTIQRTQQEDSAVYLCSTGKISNEQFFGPGTRLTVL.

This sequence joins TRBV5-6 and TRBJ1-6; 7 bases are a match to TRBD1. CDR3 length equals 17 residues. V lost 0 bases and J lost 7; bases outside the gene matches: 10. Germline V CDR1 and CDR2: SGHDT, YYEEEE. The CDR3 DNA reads TGTGCCAGCAGCTTGGGTGGCAGGGGGAAAGGAAATTCACCCCTCCACTTT. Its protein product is CASSLGGRGKGNSPLHF.

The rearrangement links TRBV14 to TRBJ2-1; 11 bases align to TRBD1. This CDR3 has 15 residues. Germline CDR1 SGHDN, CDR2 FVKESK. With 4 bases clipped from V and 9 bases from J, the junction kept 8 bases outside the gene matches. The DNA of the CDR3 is TGTGCCAGCAGCCCACTGGACAGGGGGCTTGGTGAGCAGTTCTTC. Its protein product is CASSPLDRGLGEQFF.

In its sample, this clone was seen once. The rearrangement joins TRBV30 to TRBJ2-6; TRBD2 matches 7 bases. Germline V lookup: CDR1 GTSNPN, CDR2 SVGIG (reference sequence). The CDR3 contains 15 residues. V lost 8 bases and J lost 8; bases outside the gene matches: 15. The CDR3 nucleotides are TGTGCCAGCGGGACCCAACTTACTTCTACCAACGTCCTGACTTTC. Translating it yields CASGTQLTSTNVLTF.

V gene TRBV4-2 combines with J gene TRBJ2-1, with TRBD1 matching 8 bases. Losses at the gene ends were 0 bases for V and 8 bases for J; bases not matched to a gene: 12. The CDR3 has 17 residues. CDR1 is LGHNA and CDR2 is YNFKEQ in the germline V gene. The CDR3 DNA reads TGTGCCAGCAGCCAAGAGGAAACAGGGGGGATAGGACATGAGCAGTTCTTC. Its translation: CASSQEETGGIGHEQFF.

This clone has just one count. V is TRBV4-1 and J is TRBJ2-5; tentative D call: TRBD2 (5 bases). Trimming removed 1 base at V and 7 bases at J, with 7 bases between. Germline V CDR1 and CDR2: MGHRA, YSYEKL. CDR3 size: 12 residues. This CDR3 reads CASSQGSGTQYF. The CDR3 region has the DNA TGCGCCAGCAGCCAAGGAAGCGGGACCCAGTACTTC.

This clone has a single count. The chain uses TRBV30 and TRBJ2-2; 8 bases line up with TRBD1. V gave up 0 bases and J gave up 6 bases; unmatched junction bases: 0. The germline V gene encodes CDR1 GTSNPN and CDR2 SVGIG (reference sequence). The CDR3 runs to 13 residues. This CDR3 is CAWSVQGAGELFF. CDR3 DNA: TGTGCCTGGAGTGTACAGGGGGCCGGGGAGCTGTTTTTT.

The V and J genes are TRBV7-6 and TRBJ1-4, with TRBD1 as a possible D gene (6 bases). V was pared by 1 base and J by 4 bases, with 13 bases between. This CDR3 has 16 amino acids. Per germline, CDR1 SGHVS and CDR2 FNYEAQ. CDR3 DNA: TGTGCCAGCAGCTTAGTAACAGGACAGCTTAATGAAAAACTGTTTTTT. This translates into CASSLVTGQLNEKLFF.

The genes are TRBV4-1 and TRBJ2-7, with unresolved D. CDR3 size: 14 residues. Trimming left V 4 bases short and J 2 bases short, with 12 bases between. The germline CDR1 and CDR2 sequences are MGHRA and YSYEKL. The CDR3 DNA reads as TGCGCCAGCAGCCCCGGGTTAGTTCCCTACGAGCAGTACTTC. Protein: CASSPGLVPYEQYF.

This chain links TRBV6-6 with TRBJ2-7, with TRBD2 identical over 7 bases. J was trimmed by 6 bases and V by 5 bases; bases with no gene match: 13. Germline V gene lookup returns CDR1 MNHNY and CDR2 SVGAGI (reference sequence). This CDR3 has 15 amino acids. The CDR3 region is CASSLSSGVLSEQYF. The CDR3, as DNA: TGTGCCAGCAGTCTTTCTAGCGGTGTTCTTTCCGAGCAGTACTTC.

The CDR3 here is CASSLDGTDEAFF. CDR3 in DNA: TGTGCCAGCAGCCTCGACGGTACAGATGAAGCTTTCTTT. The chain recombines TRBV6-4 with TRBJ1-1, with D hard to call. Per germline, CDR1 MRHNA and CDR2 SNTAGT. The CDR3 is made up of 13 amino acids. Trimming took 6 bases from V and 7 from J, leaving 15 bases between them.

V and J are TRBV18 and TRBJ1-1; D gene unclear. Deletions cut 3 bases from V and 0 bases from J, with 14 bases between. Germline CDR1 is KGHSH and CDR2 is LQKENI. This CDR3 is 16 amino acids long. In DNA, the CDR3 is TGTGCCAGCTCACCCTGGCGGGCCGGTATGAACACTGAAGCTTTCTTT. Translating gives CASSPWRAGMNTEAFF.

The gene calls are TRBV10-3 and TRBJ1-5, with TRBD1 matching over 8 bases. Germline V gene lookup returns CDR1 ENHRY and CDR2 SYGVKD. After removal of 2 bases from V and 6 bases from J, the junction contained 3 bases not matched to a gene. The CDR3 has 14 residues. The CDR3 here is CAISEQGASQPQHF. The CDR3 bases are TGTGCCATCAGTGAGCAGGGGGCGAGTCAGCCCCAGCATTTT.

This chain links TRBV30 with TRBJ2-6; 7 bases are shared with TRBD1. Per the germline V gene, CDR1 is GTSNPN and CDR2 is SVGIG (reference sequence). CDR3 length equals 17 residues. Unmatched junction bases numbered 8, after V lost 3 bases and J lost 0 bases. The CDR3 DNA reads TGTGCCTGGAGGGACAGGATTTGGCACTCTGGGGCCAACGTCCTGACTTTC. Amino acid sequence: CAWRDRIWHSGANVLTF.

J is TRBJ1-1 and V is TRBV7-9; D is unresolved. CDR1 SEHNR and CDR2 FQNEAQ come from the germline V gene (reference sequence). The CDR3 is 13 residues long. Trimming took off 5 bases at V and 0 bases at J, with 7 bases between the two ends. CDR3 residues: CASSPGMNTEAFF. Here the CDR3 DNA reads TGTGCCAGCAGCCCAGGAATGAACACTGAAGCTTTCTTT.

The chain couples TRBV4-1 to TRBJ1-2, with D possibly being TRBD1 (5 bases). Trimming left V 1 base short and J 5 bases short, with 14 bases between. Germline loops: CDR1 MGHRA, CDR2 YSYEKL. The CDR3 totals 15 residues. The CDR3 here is CASSQATGVKYGYTF. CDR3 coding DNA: TGCGCCAGCAGCCAAGCAACGGGGGTAAAGTATGGCTACACCTTC.

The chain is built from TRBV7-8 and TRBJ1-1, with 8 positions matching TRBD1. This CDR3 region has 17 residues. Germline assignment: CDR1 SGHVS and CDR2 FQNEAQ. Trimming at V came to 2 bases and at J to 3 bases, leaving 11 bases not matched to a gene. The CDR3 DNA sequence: TGTGCCAGCAGCTTACCGGCCCAAACAGGGGGGGACACTGAAGCTTTCTTT. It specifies CASSLPAQTGGDTEAFF.

This CDR3 is CASSILTGSGYTF. The CDR3 DNA is TGTGCCAGCAGTATACTGACAGGGAGTGGCTACACCTTC. The chain couples TRBV12-3 or TRBV12-4 to TRBJ1-2, with 7 bases identical to TRBD1. J gave up 7 bases and V 5 bases, and 7 bases lay outside the gene matches. The CDR3 spans 13 residues.

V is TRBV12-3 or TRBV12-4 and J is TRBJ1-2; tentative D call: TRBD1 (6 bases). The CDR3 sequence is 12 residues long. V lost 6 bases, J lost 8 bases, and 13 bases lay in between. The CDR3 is CASSPRDTGYTF. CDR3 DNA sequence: TGTGCCAGCAGCCCCCGGGACACAGGCTACACCTTC.

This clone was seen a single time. The CDR3 reads CASSSLILISTDTQYF. CDR3 DNA: TGTGCCAGCAGCTCCTTAATCCTTATTAGCACAGATACGCAGTATTTT. V usage is TRBV7-2 and J usage is TRBJ2-3; D gene ambiguous. CDR3 length: 16 residues. V lost 4 bases and J 0 bases, leaving 14 bases between the germline ends. Germline V gives CDR1 SGHTA, CDR2 FQGNSA. Drawing the rest from reference TRBV7-2 and TRBJ2-3, the complete variable domain is GAGVSQSPSNKVTEKGKDVELRCDPISGHTALYWYRQSLGQGLEFLIYFQGNSAPDKSGLPSDRFSAERTGGSVSTLTIQRTQQEDSAVYLCASSSLILISTDTQYFGPGTRLTVL.

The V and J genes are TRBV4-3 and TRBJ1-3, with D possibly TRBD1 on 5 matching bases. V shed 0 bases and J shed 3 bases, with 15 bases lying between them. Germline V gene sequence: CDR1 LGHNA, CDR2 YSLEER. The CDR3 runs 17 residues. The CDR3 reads CASSQDQGAAYGNTIYF. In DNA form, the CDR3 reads TGCGCCAGCAGCCAAGATCAAGGGGCGGCTTATGGAAACACCATATATTTT.

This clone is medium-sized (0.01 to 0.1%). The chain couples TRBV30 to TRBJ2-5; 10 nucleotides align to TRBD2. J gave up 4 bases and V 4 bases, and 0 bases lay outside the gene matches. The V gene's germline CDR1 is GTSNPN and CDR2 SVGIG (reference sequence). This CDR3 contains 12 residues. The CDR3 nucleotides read TGTGCCTGGACTAGCGGGAGAGAGACCCAGTACTTC. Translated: CAWTSGRETQYF.

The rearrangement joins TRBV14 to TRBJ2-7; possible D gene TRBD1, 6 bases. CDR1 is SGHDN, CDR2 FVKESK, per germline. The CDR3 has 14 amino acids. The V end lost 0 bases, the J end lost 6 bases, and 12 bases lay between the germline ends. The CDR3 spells CASSQEGAGGEQYF. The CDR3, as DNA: TGTGCCAGCAGCCAAGAGGGGGCCGGCGGCGAGCAGTACTTC.

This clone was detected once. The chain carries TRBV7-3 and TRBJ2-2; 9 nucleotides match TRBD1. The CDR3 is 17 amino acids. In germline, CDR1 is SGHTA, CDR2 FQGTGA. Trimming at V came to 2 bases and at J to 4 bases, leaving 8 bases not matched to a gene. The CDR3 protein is CASSLLGGQGFTGELFF. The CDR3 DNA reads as TGTGCCAGCAGCTTACTCGGGGGACAGGGATTCACCGGGGAGCTGTTTTTT. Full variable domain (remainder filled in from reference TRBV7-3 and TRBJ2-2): GAGVSQTPSNKVTEKGKYVELRCDPISGHTALYWYRQSLGQGPEFLIYFQGTGAADDSGLPNDRFFAVRPEGSVSTLKIQRTERGDSAVYLCASSLLGGQGFTGELFFGEGSRLTVL.

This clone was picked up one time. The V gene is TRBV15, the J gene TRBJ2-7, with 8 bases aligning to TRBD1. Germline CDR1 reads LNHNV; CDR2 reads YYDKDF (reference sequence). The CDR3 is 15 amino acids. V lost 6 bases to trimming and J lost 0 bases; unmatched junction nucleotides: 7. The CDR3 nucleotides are TGTGCCACCAGTGAAGGACAGGGCCACTCCTACGAGCAGTACTTC. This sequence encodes CATSEGQGHSYEQYF.

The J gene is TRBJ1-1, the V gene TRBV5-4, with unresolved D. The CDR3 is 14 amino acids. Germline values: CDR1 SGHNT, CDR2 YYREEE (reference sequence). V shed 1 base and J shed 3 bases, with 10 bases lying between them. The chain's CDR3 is CASSLSRSHTEAFF. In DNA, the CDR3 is TGTGCCAGCAGCTTGTCGAGGAGCCACACTGAAGCTTTCTTT.

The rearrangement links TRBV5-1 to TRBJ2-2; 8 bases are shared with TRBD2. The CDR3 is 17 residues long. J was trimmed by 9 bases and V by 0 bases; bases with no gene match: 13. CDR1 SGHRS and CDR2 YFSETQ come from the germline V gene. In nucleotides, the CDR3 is TGCGCCAGCAGCTTGGGGGTTGGCGGGGGGCCCCACCGGGAGCTGTTTTTT. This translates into CASSLGVGGGPHRELFF.